This T cell receptor beta chain was captured in a study of blood T cell repertoires in COVID-19. The V end was cut by 0 bases, the J end by 10 bases, with 9 bases between. Germline loops: CDR1 MGHRA, CDR2 YSYEKL. The CDR3 covers 12 residues. Assay: immunoSEQ multiplex PCR; the TCRdb copy retains only in-frame clones and omits some. The table shows around 130,000 clones, with about four fifths occurring only once. The chain couples TRBV4-1 to TRBJ2-5; D is undetermined. This TCR came from a man aged 55 to 69 with active or convalescent COVID-19. Sequenced: peripheral blood. CDR3 DNA: TGCGCCAGCAGCCAAGATCAGGCAATCCAGTACTTC. It encodes CASSQDQAIQYF.